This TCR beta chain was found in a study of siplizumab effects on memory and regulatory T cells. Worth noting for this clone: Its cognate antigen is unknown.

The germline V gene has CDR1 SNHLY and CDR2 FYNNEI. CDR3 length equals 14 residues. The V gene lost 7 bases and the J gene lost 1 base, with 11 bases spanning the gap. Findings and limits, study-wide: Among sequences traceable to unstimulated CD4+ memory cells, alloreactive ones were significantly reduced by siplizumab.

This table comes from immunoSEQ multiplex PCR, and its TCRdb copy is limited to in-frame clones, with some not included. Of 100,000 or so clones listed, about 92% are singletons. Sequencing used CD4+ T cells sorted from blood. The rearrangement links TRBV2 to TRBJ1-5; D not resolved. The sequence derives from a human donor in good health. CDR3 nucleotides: TGTGCCAGCACTTTAACCAAGAGCAATCAGCCCCAGCATTTT. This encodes CASTLTKSNQPQHF.